One sample yielded the 10 T cell receptor beta chains listed below, sequenced in a study of blood T cell repertoires in COVID-19. TCRdb's table, derived via immunoSEQ multiplex PCR, lists solely in-frame clones and lacks some. Of some 100,000 clones in the sample, about 84% were seen once. Sequencing was carried out using peripheral blood. The receptor set was obtained from a man aged 80 or over with active or convalescent COVID-19.

V usage is TRBV7-2 and J usage is TRBJ1-4; D uncertain. The CDR3 has 15 amino acids. V was trimmed by 4 bases and J by 5 bases, leaving 14 bases between them. CDR1 is SGHTA and CDR2 is FQGNSA in the germline V gene. The DNA of the CDR3 is TGTGCCAGCAGCTCCACGGGGTCTGGGAATGAAAAACTGTTTTTT. Protein sequence: CASSSTGSGNEKLFF.

The sample holds one count of this clone. The chain uses TRBV5-6 and TRBJ1-5; D might be TRBD1 (5 bases). With 4 bases removed from V and 5 bases from J, the gap between germline ends came to 7 bases. Germline lookup yields CDR1 SGHDT and CDR2 YYEEEE. This CDR3 region has 12 residues. The CDR3 region has the DNA TGTGCCAGCAGCATCAGGGATCAGCCCCAGCATTTT. Translation: CASSIRDQPQHF.

The CDR3, as DNA: TGTGCCAGCAGCCGAAGCAGGGTGGGTGAGCAGTTCTTC. This codes for CASSRSRVGEQFF. J is TRBJ2-1 and V is TRBV14; D is perhaps TRBD1 (5 bases). Trimming shortened V by 4 bases and J by 9 bases, and 13 bases separated the two germline ends. The CDR3 runs to 13 residues. Germline V gene lookup returns CDR1 SGHDN and CDR2 FVKESK.

The gene calls are TRBV12-3 or TRBV12-4 and TRBJ1-2, with D possibly matching TRBD1 (5 bases). Trimming took off 6 bases at V and 13 bases at J, with 21 bases between the two ends. This CDR3 has 13 amino acids. CDR3 sequence: CASSFGGSLTGTF. The DNA for the CDR3 is TGTGCCAGCAGCTTCGGGGGATCCCTGACGGGCACCTTC.

V and J are TRBV7-8 and TRBJ2-3; the match to TRBD1 covers 8 bases. This CDR3 is 16 amino acids long. Germline CDR1 and CDR2: SGHVS and FQNEAQ. J was trimmed by 3 bases and V by 5 bases; bases with no gene match: 10. The CDR3 loop reads CASSVYPGQVTDTQYF. CDR3 nucleotides: TGTGCCAGCAGCGTATATCCGGGACAGGTAACAGATACGCAGTATTTT.

This clone is a singleton in its sample. The CDR3 sequence: CASSELASGANVLTF. DNA for the CDR3: TGTGCCAGCAGTGAATTAGCCTCTGGGGCCAACGTCCTGACTTTC. This chain joins TRBV25-1 and TRBJ2-6; unclear D gene. This CDR3 has 15 amino acids. Germline loops: CDR1 MGHDK, CDR2 SYGVNS. V lost 1 base to trimming and J lost 0 bases, with 4 bases between them.

J is TRBJ2-5 and V is TRBV7-6, with D possibly being TRBD2 (6 bases). V lost 8 bases, J lost 1 base, and 11 bases lay in between. The germline V gene has CDR1 SGHVS and CDR2 FNYEAQ. This CDR3 contains 13 residues. CDR3 DNA sequence: TGTGCCAGCGGGCTAGCGACCCAAGAGACCCAGTACTTC. Residues: CASGLATQETQYF. The full variable domain, in which reference TRBV7-6 and TRBJ2-5 provide the parts outside the CDR3, is GAGVSQSPRYKVTKRGQDVALRCDPISGHVSLYWYRQALGQGPEFLTYFNYEAQQDKSGLPNDRFSAERPEGSISTLTIQRTEQRDSAMYRCASGLATQETQYFGPGTRLLVL.

This clone showed up just a few times. The genes are TRBV3-1 (or the pseudogene TRBV3-2) and TRBJ2-7; 7 nucleotides align to TRBD2. V shed 2 bases and J 2 bases; nucleotides not matched to a gene: 12. CDR3 size: 17 residues. Germline CDR1 LGHDT, CDR2 YNNKEL (reference sequence). CDR3 protein: CASSQPNEGLGTYEQYF. In DNA form, the CDR3 reads TGTGCCAGCAGCCAACCTAATGAAGGACTAGGAACCTACGAGCAGTACTTC.

The V gene is TRBV28, the J gene TRBJ1-4; 11 bases line up with TRBD1. The CDR3 has 15 residues. The germline V gene encodes CDR1 MDHEN and CDR2 SYDVKM. The V and J ends lost 2 bases and 8 bases, in that order; junction bases with no gene match: 4. As DNA, the CDR3 is TGTGCCAGCAGTTTAGTGGGACAGGGGGAGGAAAAACTGTTTTTT. Encoded protein: CASSLVGQGEEKLFF.

The rearrangement links TRBV27 to TRBJ1-5, with D possibly matching TRBD1 (5 bases). Trimming removed 6 bases at V and 0 bases at J, with 12 bases between. Per germline, CDR1 MNHEY and CDR2 SMNVEV (reference sequence). The CDR3 is 15 residues long. CDR3 sequence: CASRGTPYSNQPQHF. The CDR3 bases are TGTGCCAGCAGGGGGACTCCCTATAGCAATCAGCCCCAGCATTTT.